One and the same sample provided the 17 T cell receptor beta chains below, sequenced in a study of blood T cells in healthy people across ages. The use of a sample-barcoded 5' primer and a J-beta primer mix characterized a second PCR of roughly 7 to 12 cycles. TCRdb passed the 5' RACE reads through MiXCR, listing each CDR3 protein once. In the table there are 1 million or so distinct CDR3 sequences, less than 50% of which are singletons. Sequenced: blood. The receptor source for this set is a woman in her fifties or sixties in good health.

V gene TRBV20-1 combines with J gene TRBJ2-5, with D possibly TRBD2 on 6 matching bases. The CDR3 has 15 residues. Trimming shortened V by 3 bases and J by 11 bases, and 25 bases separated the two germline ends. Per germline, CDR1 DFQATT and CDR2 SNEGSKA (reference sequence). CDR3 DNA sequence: TGCAGTGCTAGTGAAGCGGGTACAGAATACAATGAGCAGTACTTC. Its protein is CSASEAGTEYNEQYF.

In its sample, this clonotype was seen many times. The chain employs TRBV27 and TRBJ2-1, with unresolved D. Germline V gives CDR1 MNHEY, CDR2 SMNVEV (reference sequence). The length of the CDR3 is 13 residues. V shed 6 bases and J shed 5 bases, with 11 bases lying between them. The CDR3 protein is CASSLGPNNEQFF. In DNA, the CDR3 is TGTGCCAGCAGCCTTGGGCCAAACAATGAGCAGTTCTTC.

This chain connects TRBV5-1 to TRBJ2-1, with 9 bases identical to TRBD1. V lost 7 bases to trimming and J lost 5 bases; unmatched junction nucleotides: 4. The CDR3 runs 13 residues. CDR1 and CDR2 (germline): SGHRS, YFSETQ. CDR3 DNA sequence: TGCGCCAGCCACCGGGACAGGGACAATGAGCAGTTCTTC. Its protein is CASHRDRDNEQFF. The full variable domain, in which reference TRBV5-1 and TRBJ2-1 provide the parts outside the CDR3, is KAGVTQTPRYLIKTRGQQVTLSCSPISGHRSVSWYQQTPGQGLQFLFEYFSETQRNKGNFPGRFSGRQFSNSRSEMNVSTLELGDSALYLCASHRDRDNEQFFGPGTRLTVL.

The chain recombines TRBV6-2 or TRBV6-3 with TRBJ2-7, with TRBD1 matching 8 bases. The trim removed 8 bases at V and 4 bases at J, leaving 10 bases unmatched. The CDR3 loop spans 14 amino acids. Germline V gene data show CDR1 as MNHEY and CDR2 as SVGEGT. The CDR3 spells CASEDGRGPYEQYF. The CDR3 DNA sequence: TGTGCCAGCGAGGACGGCAGGGGGCCATACGAGCAGTACTTC.

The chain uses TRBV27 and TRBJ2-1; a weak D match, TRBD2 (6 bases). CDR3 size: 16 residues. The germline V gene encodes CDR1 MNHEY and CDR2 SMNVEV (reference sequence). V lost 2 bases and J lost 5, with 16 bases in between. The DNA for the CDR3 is TGTGCCAGCAGTTTAATTCCGGGACTGGGAAACAATGAGCAGTTCTTC. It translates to CASSLIPGLGNNEQFF.

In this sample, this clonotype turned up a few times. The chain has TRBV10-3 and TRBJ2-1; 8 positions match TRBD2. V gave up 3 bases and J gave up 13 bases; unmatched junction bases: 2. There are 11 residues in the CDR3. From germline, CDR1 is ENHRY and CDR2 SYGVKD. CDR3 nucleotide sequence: TGTGCCATCAGTGACGGGACTAGACAGTTCTTC. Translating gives CAISDGTRQFF.

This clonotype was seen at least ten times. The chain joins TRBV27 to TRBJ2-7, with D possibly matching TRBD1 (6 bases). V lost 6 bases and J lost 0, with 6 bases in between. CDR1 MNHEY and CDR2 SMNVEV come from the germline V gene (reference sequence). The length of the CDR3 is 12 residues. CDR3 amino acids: CASRDSSYEQYF. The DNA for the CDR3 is TGTGCCAGCAGGGACAGCTCCTACGAGCAGTACTTC.

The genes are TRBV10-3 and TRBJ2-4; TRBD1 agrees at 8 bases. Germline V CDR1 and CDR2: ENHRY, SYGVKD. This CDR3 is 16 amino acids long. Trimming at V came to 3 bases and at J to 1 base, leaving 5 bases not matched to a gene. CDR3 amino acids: CAISDSRQGAKNIQYF. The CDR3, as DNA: TGTGCCATCAGTGACTCAAGACAGGGGGCCAAAAACATTCAGTACTTC.

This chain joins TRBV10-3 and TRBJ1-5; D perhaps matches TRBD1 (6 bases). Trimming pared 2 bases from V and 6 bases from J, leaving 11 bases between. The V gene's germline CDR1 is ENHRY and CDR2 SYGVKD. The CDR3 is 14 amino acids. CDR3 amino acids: CAISEDRTTQPQHF. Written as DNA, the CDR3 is TGTGCCATCAGTGAGGACAGGACCACTCAGCCCCAGCATTTT.

The CDR3 nucleotides are TGTGCCAGCAGTTCTTTGGCGGGTGCAGTCCACGAGCAGTACTTC. Translation gives CASSSLAGAVHEQYF. This chain links TRBV6-6 with TRBJ2-7, with D maybe TRBD2 (5 bases). The CDR3 loop spans 15 amino acids. Germline V CDR1 and CDR2: MNHNY, SVGAGI (reference sequence). V was clipped by 4 bases and J by 5 bases, with 18 bases between them.

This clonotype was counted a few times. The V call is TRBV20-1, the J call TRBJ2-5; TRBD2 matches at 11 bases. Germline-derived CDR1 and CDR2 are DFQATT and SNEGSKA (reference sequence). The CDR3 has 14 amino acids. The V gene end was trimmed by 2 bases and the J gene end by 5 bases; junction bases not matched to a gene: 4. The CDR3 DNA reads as TGCAGTGCTAGACTAGCGGGAGGAGCTGAGACCCAGTACTTC. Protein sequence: CSARLAGGAETQYF.

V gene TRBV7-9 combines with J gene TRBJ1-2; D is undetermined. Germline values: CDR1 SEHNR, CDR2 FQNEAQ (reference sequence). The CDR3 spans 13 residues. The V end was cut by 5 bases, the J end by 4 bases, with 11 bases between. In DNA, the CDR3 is TGTGCCAGCAGCAAGGGAGTCGGCTATGGCTACACCTTC. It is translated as CASSKGVGYGYTF.

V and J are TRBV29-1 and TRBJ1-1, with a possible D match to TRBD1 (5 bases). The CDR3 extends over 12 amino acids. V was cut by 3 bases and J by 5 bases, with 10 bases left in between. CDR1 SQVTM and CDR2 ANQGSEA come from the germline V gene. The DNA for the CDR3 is TGCAGCGTTGAGAGGGGTCTTACTGAAGCTTTCTTT. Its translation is CSVERGLTEAFF.

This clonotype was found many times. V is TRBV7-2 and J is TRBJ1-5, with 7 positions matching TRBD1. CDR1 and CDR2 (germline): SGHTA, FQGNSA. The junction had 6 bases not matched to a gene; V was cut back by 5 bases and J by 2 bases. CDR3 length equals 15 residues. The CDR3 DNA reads TGTGCCAGCAGCCTAGGGGGCGGCGGCAATCAGCCCCAGCATTTT. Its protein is CASSLGGGGNQPQHF.

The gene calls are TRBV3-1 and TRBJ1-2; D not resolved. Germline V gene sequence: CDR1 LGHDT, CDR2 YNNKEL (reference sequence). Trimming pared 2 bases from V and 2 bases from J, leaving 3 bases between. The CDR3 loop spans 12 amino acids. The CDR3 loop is CASSQNNYGYTF. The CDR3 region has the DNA TGTGCCAGCAGCCAAAACAACTATGGCTACACCTTC.

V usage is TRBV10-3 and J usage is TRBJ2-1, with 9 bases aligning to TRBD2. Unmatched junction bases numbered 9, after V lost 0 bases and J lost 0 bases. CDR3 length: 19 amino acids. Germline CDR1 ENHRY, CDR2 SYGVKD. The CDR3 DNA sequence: TGTGCCATCAGTGAGTCTGGGACTAGCCCAAAGAGCTCCTACAATGAGCAGTTCTTC. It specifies CAISESGTSPKSSYNEQFF.

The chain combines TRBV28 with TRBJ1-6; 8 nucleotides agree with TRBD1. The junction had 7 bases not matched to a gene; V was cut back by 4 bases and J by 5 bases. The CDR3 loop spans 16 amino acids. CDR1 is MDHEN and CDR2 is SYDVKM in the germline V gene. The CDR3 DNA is TGTGCCAGCAGTTCCTCCAGGACAGGGAATAATTCACCCCTCCACTTT. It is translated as CASSSSRTGNNSPLHF.